The T cell receptor (beta chain) described here comes from a study of T cell repertoires in cytomegalovirus infection. Regarding the study as a whole: The study found HLA-C-restricted CMV-specific TCR beta clonotypes dominating the ex vivo response. Pooled public TCR beta family frequency picked out CMV carriers with the relevant HLA.

TCRdb reprocessed the reads via MiXCR and lists one record per CDR3 protein. This table holds 370,000 or so distinct CDR3 sequences, nearly 35% found once. Judged by abundance, this clonotype is medium-sized. Its target is unknown. The sequencing used cultured PBMCs, collected from culture after CMV antigen stimulation. This TCR came from a human donor in good health (CMV status not recorded). Some clones in this sample may be carry-over from other donors' samples.

This CDR3 reads CASRREAGGTGELFF. The CDR3 DNA follows: TGTGCCAGCCGCAGGGAGGCAGGGGGGACCGGGGAGCTGTTTTTT. The V call is TRBV7-2, the J call TRBJ2-2; TRBD1 is a possible D gene (7 bases). V lost 8 bases and J 5 bases, leaving 18 bases between the germline ends. This CDR3 contains 15 residues. The germline CDR1 and CDR2 sequences are SGHTA and FQGNSA. The full variable domain, in which reference TRBV7-2 and TRBJ2-2 provide the parts outside the CDR3, is GAGVSQSPSNKVTEKGKDVELRCDPISGHTALYWYRQSLGQGLEFLIYFQGNSAPDKSGLPSDRFSAERTGGSVSTLTIQRTQQEDSAVYLCASRREAGGTGELFFGEGSRLTVL.